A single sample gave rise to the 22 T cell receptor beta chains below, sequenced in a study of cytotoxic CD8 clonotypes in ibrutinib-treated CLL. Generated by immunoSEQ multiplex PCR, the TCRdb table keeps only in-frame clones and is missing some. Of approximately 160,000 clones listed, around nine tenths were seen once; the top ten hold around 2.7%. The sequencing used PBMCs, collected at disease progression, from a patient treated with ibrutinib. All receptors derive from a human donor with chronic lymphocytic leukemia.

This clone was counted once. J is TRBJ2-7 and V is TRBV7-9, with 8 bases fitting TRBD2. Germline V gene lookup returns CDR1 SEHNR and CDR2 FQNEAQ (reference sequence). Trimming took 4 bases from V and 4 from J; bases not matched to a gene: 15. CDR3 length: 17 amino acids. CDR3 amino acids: CASSSAGVAGYNYEQYF. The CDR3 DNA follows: TGTGCCAGCAGCTCAGCAGGTGTAGCGGGATATAATTACGAGCAGTACTTC.

In DNA, the CDR3 is TGTGCCAGCAGCGAAGCGGGACTCGACTACGAGCAGTACTTC. This sequence encodes CASSEAGLDYEQYF. This chain links TRBV7-2 with TRBJ2-7, with 7 nucleotides matching TRBD2. The length of the CDR3 is 14 residues. The trim removed 5 bases at V and 3 bases at J, leaving 7 bases unmatched. CDR1 and CDR2 (germline): SGHTA, FQGNSA. Full variable domain (remainder filled in from reference TRBV7-2 and TRBJ2-7): GAGVSQSPSNKVTEKGKDVELRCDPISGHTALYWYRQSLGQGLEFLIYFQGNSAPDKSGLPSDRFSAERTGGSVSTLTIQRTQQEDSAVYLCASSEAGLDYEQYFGPGTRLTVT.

CDR3 DNA: TGTGCCAGCAGCTCCTCCCTAGCGGGAATCGGTGAGCAGTTCTTC. Protein product: CASSSSLAGIGEQFF. The V and J genes are TRBV11-2 and TRBJ2-1; TRBD2 agrees at 9 bases. The CDR3 has 15 amino acids. Germline loops: CDR1 SGHAT, CDR2 FQNNGV. With 4 bases clipped from V and 9 bases from J, the junction kept 10 bases outside the gene matches.

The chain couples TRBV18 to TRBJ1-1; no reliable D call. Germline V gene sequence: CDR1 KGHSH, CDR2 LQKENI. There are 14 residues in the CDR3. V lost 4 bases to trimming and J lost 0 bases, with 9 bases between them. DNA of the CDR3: TGTGCCAGCTCACTCGTCGAAATGAACACTGAAGCTTTCTTT. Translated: CASSLVEMNTEAFF.

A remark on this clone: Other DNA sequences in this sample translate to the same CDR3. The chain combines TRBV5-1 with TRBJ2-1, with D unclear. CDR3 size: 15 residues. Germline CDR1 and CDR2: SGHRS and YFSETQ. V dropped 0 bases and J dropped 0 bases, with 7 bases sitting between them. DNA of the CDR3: TGCGCCAGCAGCTTGGACAGAGGCTCCTACAATGAGCAGTTCTTC. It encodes CASSLDRGSYNEQFF.

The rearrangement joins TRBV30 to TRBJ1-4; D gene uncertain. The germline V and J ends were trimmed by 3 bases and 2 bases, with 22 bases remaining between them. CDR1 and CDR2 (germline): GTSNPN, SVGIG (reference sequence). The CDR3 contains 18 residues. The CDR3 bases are TGTGCCTGGAGCTTCATCTCGGGAGGTTGGAGGACTAATGAAAAACTGTTTTTT. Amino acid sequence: CAWSFISGGWRTNEKLFF.

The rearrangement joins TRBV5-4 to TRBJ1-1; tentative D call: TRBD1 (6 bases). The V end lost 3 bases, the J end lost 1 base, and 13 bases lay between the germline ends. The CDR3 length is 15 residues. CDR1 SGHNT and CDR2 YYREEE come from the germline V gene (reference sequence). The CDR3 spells CASSYLGGANTEAFF. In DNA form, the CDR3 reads TGTGCCAGCAGCTACCTAGGGGGGGCGAACACTGAAGCTTTCTTT.

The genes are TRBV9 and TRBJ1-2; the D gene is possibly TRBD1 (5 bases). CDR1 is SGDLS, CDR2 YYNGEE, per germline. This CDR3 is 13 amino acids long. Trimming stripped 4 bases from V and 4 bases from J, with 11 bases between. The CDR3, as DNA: TGTGCCAGCAGCCCCCGCGGGACCTATGGCTACACCTTC. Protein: CASSPRGTYGYTF.

CDR3 nucleotide sequence: TGCGCCAGCAGCTTGGTTTCCCAGACAGATACGCAGTATTTT. This codes for CASSLVSQTDTQYF. The chain links TRBV5-1 to TRBJ2-3; D unclear. Germline V gene data show CDR1 as SGHRS and CDR2 as YFSETQ. The CDR3 runs to 14 residues. V was pared by 0 bases and J by 3 bases, with 8 bases between.

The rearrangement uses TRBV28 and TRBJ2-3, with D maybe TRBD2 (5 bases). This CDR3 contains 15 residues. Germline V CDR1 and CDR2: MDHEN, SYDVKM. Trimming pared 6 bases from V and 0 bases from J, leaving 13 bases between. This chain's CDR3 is CASRTADSSTDTQYF. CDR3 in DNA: TGTGCCAGCAGAACAGCGGACTCTAGCACAGATACGCAGTATTTT.

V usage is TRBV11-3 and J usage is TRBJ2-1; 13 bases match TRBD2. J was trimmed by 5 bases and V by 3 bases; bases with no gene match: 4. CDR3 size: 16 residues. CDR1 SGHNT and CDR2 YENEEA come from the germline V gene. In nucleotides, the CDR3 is TGTGCCAGCAGCTTCCGGACTAGCGGGAGAAACAATGAGCAGTTCTTC. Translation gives CASSFRTSGRNNEQFF.

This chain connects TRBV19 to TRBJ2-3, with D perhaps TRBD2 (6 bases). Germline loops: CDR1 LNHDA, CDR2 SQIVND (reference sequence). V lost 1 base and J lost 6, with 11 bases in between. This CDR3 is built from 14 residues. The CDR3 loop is CASSIAGVTDTQYF. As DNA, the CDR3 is TGTGCCAGTAGTATAGCGGGAGTTACGGATACGCAGTATTTT.

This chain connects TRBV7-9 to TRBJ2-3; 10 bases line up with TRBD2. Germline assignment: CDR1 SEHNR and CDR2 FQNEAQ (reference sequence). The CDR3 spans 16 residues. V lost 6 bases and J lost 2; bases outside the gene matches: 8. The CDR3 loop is CASRPPGLAYTDTQYF. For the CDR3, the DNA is TGTGCCAGCAGGCCGCCGGGACTAGCGTACACAGATACGCAGTATTTT.

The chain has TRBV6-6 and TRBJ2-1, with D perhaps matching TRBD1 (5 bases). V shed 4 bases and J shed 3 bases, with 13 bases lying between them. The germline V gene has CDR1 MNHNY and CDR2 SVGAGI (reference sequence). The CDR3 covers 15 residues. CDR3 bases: TGTGCCAGCAGTTCGCAGGGTTTTGGCTACAATGAGCAGTTCTTC. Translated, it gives CASSSQGFGYNEQFF.

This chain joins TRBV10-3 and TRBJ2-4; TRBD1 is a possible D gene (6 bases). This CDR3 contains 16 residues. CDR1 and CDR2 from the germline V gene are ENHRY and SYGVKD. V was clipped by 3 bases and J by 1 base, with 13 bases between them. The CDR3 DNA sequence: TGTGCCATCAGTGACCAACAGGGAACGGCCAAAAACATTCAGTACTTC. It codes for CAISDQQGTAKNIQYF.

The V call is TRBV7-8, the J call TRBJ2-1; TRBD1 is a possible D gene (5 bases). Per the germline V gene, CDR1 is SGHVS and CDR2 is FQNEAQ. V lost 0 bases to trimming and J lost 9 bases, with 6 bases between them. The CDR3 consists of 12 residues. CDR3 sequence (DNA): TGTGCCAGCAGCTTAGCTACAGGTGAGCAGTTCTTC. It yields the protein CASSLATGEQFF.

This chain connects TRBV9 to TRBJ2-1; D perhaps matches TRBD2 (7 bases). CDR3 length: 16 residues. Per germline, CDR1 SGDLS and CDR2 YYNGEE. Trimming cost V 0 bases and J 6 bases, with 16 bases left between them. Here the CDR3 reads CASSVVEQGGGNEQFF. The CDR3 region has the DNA TGTGCCAGCAGCGTAGTCGAACAGGGAGGGGGCAATGAGCAGTTCTTC.

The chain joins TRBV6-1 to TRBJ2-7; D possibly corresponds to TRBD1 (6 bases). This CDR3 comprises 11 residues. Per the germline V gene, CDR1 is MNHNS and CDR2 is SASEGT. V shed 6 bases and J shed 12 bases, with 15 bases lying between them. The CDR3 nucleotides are TGTGCCAGCAGAGACACAGGGAGTTCGTACTTC. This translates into CASRDTGSSYF.

CDR3 bases: TGTGCCAGCAGTTTTCGTCAGGGGTTGGATGGCTACACCTTC. It codes for CASSFRQGLDGYTF. The rearrangement links TRBV28 to TRBJ1-2; possibly TRBD1 for D (6 bases). CDR3 length: 14 residues. The V gene lost 3 bases and the J gene lost 6 bases, with 14 bases spanning the gap. CDR1 MDHEN and CDR2 SYDVKM come from the germline V gene.

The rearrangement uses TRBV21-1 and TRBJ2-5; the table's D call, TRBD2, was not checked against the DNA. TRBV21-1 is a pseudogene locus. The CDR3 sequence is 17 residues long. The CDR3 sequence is CASSKSTEDGLQETQYF. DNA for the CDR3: TGTGCCAGCAGCAAATCGACGGAGGACGGGCTTCAAGAGACCCAGTACTTC.

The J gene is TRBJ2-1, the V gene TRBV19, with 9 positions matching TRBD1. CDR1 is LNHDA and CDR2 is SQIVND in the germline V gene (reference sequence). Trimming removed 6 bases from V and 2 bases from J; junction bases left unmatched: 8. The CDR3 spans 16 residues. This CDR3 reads CASSTTDRGAYNEQFF. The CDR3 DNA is TGTGCCAGTAGCACAACGGACAGGGGTGCCTACAATGAGCAGTTCTTC.

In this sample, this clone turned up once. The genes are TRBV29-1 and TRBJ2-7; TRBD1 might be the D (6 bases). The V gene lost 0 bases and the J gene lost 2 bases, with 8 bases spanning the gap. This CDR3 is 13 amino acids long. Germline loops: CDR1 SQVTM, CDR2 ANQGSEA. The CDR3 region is CSVEDDRPYEQYF. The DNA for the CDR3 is TGCAGCGTTGAAGACGACAGGCCCTACGAGCAGTACTTC.